These 26 T cell receptor beta chains were all obtained from the same sample, sequenced in a study of CD8 T cells in Susac syndrome. RNA totalling about 0.5 to 1 ug underwent reverse transcription with random hexamers. TCRdb passed the immunoSEQ multiplex PCR reads through MiXCR, listing each CDR3 protein once. The table includes some 100,000 distinct CDR3 sequences, 92% detected once. Sequences were obtained from CD8+ T cells from PBMCs. Receptors originate from a human donor in good health.

V usage is TRBV28 and J usage is TRBJ2-1; weak D call: TRBD1 (6 bases). Deletions cut 5 bases from V and 7 bases from J, with 18 bases between. The germline gives CDR1 MDHEN, CDR2 SYDVKM. The CDR3 loop spans 15 amino acids. This CDR3 reads CASSQPRGRENEQFF. The CDR3 coding sequence is TGTGCCAGCAGTCAACCTAGGGGGAGAGAGAATGAGCAGTTCTTC. Drawing the rest from reference TRBV28 and TRBJ2-1, the complete variable domain is DVKVTQSSRYLVKRTGEKVFLECVQDMDHENMFWYRQDPGLGLRLIYFSYDVKMKEKGDIPEGYSVSREKKERFSLILESASTNQTSMYLCASSQPRGRENEQFFGPGTRLTVL.

In its sample, this clonotype was seen once. The V gene is TRBV4-1, the J gene TRBJ1-3; TRBD1 is a possible D gene (5 bases). From germline, CDR1 is MGHRA and CDR2 YSYEKL. The length of the CDR3 is 16 residues. Trimming shortened V by 0 bases and J by 4 bases, and 13 bases separated the two germline ends. CDR3 sequence: CASSQDPRAGGNTIYF. The CDR3 DNA reads as TGCGCCAGCAGCCAAGATCCCAGGGCTGGAGGAAACACCATATATTTT.

The V call is TRBV7-2, the J call TRBJ2-3, with D perhaps assigned TRBD1 or TRBD2 (5 bases each). This CDR3 region has 13 residues. Between the trimmed V and J ends, which lost 1 base and 8 bases, there was a span of 10 bases. From germline, CDR1 is SGHTA and CDR2 FQGNSA. CDR3 sequence: CASSLVPGRTQYF. CDR3 sequence (DNA): TGTGCCAGCAGCTTAGTGCCGGGGCGTACGCAGTATTTT.

This clonotype was seen only once. This chain links TRBV9 with TRBJ2-1; the match to TRBD2 covers 7 bases. V gave up 4 bases and J gave up 1 base; unmatched junction bases: 17. Germline V gene lookup returns CDR1 SGDLS and CDR2 YYNGEE. The CDR3 length is 19 residues. The CDR3 DNA reads TGTGCCAGCAGCTCAGAGGGTGGGAGCGGGGAAGGATCCTACAATGAGCAGTTCTTC. This sequence encodes CASSSEGGSGEGSYNEQFF.

V is TRBV5-1 and J is TRBJ1-1, with TRBD1 matching 10 bases. CDR3 length: 18 amino acids. Germline V gene lookup returns CDR1 SGHRS and CDR2 YFSETQ. Trimming at V came to 0 bases and at J to 4 bases, leaving 12 bases not matched to a gene. The CDR3: CASSLATDRGLKSTEAFF. The CDR3 nucleotides are TGCGCCAGCAGCTTGGCCACAGACAGGGGGCTTAAAAGCACTGAAGCTTTCTTT.

The chain has TRBV27 and TRBJ1-5, with D perhaps matching TRBD1 (6 bases). The ends were cut back, 2 bases at V and 7 bases at J, with 18 bases in the middle. The CDR3 contains 16 residues. The germline gives CDR1 MNHEY, CDR2 SMNVEV (reference sequence). The CDR3 loop reads CASSLKYTGFNQPQHF. The CDR3 DNA reads TGTGCCAGCAGTTTAAAGTACACAGGGTTCAACCAGCCCCAGCATTTT.

V usage is TRBV20-1 and J usage is TRBJ1-3; weak D call: TRBD1 (5 bases). The V gene lost 0 bases and the J gene lost 1 base, with 13 bases spanning the gap. Germline V gives CDR1 DFQATT, CDR2 SNEGSKA (reference sequence). The CDR3 is 16 amino acids. The CDR3 coding sequence is TGCAGTGCTAGAGATTCGGACCGGGGGTCTGGAAACACCATATATTTT. Translated, it gives CSARDSDRGSGNTIYF.

The chain has TRBV7-8 and TRBJ2-6, with D perhaps matching TRBD2 (5 bases). The CDR3 is 18 residues long. Trimming shortened V by 5 bases and J by 0 bases, and 17 bases separated the two germline ends. Germline V gene lookup returns CDR1 SGHVS and CDR2 FQNEAQ. DNA of the CDR3: TGTGCCAGCAGCCCATTCCGGGATTACCCCTCTGGGGCCAACGTCCTGACTTTC. It codes for CASSPFRDYPSGANVLTF.

The chain couples TRBV20-1 to TRBJ2-1; 10 bases align to TRBD2. With 0 bases clipped from V and 8 bases from J, the junction kept 4 bases outside the gene matches. This CDR3 contains 14 residues. The germline gives CDR1 DFQATT, CDR2 SNEGSKA (reference sequence). The CDR3 loop is CSARDPSGGDEQFF. For the CDR3, the DNA is TGCAGTGCTAGAGACCCTAGCGGGGGTGATGAGCAGTTCTTC.

This rearrangement joins TRBV4-3 to TRBJ1-3; possibly TRBD1 for D (5 bases). V lost 1 base, J lost 2 bases, and 15 bases lay in between. The length of the CDR3 is 17 residues. CDR1 and CDR2 (germline): LGHNA, YSLEER. CDR3 nucleotide sequence: TGCGCCAGCAGCCAAGTGGGGGGACCGCGCCCTGGAAACACCATATATTTT. This translates into CASSQVGGPRPGNTIYF.

The chain uses TRBV18 and TRBJ2-5; no clear D. V lost 3 bases, J lost 5 bases, and 19 bases lay in between. Germline CDR1 is KGHSH and CDR2 is LQKENI. The CDR3 is 16 amino acids. CDR3 sequence (DNA): TGTGCCAGCTCACCCCCCGGGTCCCAAAAGTTGGAGACCCAGTACTTC. Encoded protein: CASSPPGSQKLETQYF.

In its sample, this clonotype was seen once. This chain connects TRBV7-6 to TRBJ1-3; tentatively, D is TRBD1 (5 bases). This CDR3 is built from 14 residues. Per germline, CDR1 SGHVS and CDR2 FNYEAQ. V was clipped by 5 bases and J by 3 bases, with 11 bases between them. The CDR3 spells CASSPTVLGNTIYF. The DNA of the CDR3 is TGTGCCAGCAGCCCGACAGTCCTTGGAAACACCATATATTTT.

The V call is TRBV14, the J call TRBJ2-4; no reliable D call. V gave up 0 bases and J gave up 0 bases, with 6 bases separating them. This CDR3 spans 15 amino acids. CDR1 SGHDN and CDR2 FVKESK come from the germline V gene. The DNA of the CDR3 is TGTGCCAGCAGCCAAGATGGCCTAGCCAAAAACATTCAGTACTTC. Amino acids: CASSQDGLAKNIQYF.

This rearrangement joins TRBV20-1 to TRBJ2-7; 8 nucleotides line up with TRBD2. J gave up 2 bases and V 1 base, and 4 bases lay outside the gene matches. The germline gives CDR1 DFQATT, CDR2 SNEGSKA (reference sequence). The CDR3 spans 14 residues. The CDR3 region is CSARVAGITYEQYF. The DNA for the CDR3 is TGCAGTGCTAGAGTAGCGGGGATAACCTACGAGCAGTACTTC.

The rearrangement joins TRBV4-3 to TRBJ2-3; D is unresolved. Germline loops: CDR1 LGHNA, CDR2 YSLEER. V lost 0 bases and J lost 6, with 16 bases in between. This CDR3 contains 16 residues. The CDR3, as DNA: TGCGCCAGCAGCCAAGATCTTACAGCCCGCGCGGATACGCAGTATTTT. Residues: CASSQDLTARADTQYF.

The rearrangement uses TRBV2 and TRBJ2-5, with unresolved D. Germline V gives CDR1 SNHLY, CDR2 FYNNEI. The CDR3 totals 15 residues. Trimming pared 2 bases from V and 7 bases from J, leaving 17 bases between. Written as DNA, the CDR3 is TGTGCCAGCAGTGAAATAAGGGCCACCTTCGGGACCCAGTACTTC. Residues: CASSEIRATFGTQYF. The complete variable domain, with remaining parts taken from reference TRBV2 and TRBJ2-5, reads EPEVTQTPSHQVTQMGQEVILRCVPISNHLYFYWYRQILGQKVEFLVSFYNNEISEKSEIFDDQFSVERPDGSNFTLKIRSTKLEDSAMYFCASSEIRATFGTQYFGPGTRLLVL.

This rearrangement joins TRBV2 to TRBJ2-7; D could derive from TRBD1 or TRBD2 (8 bases each). CDR1 is SNHLY and CDR2 is FYNNEI in the germline V gene. The CDR3 runs 18 residues. The V end lost 6 bases, the J end lost 2 bases, and 26 bases lay between the germline ends. This CDR3 is CASRGSGQVKLAAYEQYF. The CDR3 bases are TGTGCCAGCAGAGGCTCGGGACAGGTGAAACTAGCGGCCTACGAGCAGTACTTC.

This chain joins TRBV20-1 and TRBJ1-5, with 9 bases lining up with TRBD1. This CDR3 spans 18 amino acids. Germline V gene sequence: CDR1 DFQATT, CDR2 SNEGSKA (reference sequence). V shed 2 bases, J shed 1 base, and the junction held 12 bases outside the gene matches. CDR3: CSARLNGGDRASNQPQHF. CDR3 coding DNA: TGCAGTGCTAGATTAAACGGGGGGGACAGGGCCAGCAATCAGCCCCAGCATTTT.

The chain combines TRBV20-1 with TRBJ1-5; D gene unclear. Germline loops: CDR1 DFQATT, CDR2 SNEGSKA (reference sequence). V shed 5 bases and J shed 8 bases, with 16 bases lying between them. This CDR3 contains 13 residues. The chain's CDR3 is CSAPLPGAEPQHF. The DNA of the CDR3 is TGCAGTGCTCCCCTCCCCGGAGCCGAGCCCCAGCATTTT.

V and J are TRBV6-2 or TRBV6-3 and TRBJ2-2, with D uncertain. CDR3 length equals 13 residues. CDR1 is MNHEY and CDR2 is SVGEGT in the germline V gene. V was cut by 4 bases and J by 4 bases, with 7 bases left in between. CDR3 sequence: CASSSLGTGELFF. CDR3 nucleotides: TGTGCCAGCAGTTCCCTGGGCACCGGGGAGCTGTTTTTT.

In DNA form, the CDR3 reads TGCAGTGCCCACATACCCTCTGGGGCCAACGTCCTGACTTTC. Translated, it gives CSAHIPSGANVLTF. V is TRBV20-1 and J is TRBJ2-6; no clear D. V was pared by 6 bases and J by 0 bases, with 9 bases between. Germline V lookup: CDR1 DFQATT, CDR2 SNEGSKA (reference sequence). The CDR3 totals 14 residues.

The CDR3 here is CASSNLAGNTGELFF. CDR3 DNA: TGTGCCAGTAGTAACCTAGCGGGGAACACCGGGGAGCTGTTTTTT. The V call is TRBV19, the J call TRBJ2-2, with TRBD2 identical over 8 bases. The junction had 2 bases not matched to a gene; V was cut back by 4 bases and J by 1 base. The CDR3 runs 15 residues. The germline V gene has CDR1 LNHDA and CDR2 SQIVND (reference sequence).

This clonotype came up once. J is TRBJ1-1 and V is TRBV20-1; D ambiguous. Trimming removed 1 base at V and 0 bases at J, with 9 bases between. The CDR3 sequence is 14 residues long. Germline CDR1 and CDR2: DFQATT and SNEGSKA (reference sequence). In DNA, the CDR3 is TGCAGTGCTAGAGGCGACATGTTGAACACTGAAGCTTTCTTT. Its translation: CSARGDMLNTEAFF.

J is TRBJ1-4 and V is TRBV19; 10 bases agree with TRBD1. V lost 4 bases and J lost 5; bases outside the gene matches: 7. The CDR3 runs 16 residues. The germline gives CDR1 LNHDA, CDR2 SQIVND (reference sequence). In DNA form, the CDR3 reads TGTGCCAGTAGTACCAGCACGGGACAGGGGAATGAAAAACTGTTTTTT. As protein: CASSTSTGQGNEKLFF.

This chain joins TRBV19 and TRBJ1-1; no firm D call. This CDR3 is built from 13 residues. Germline CDR1 reads LNHDA; CDR2 reads SQIVND (reference sequence). Trimming removed 4 bases from V and 1 base from J, with 7 bases in between. The CDR3 loop is CASSNGRNTEAFF. CDR3 DNA sequence: TGTGCCAGTAGTAACGGGAGGAACACTGAAGCTTTCTTT.

This CDR3 reads CASSQDLYRSTDTQYF. As DNA, the CDR3 is TGCGCCAGCAGCCAAGATCTTTACAGGAGCACAGATACGCAGTATTTT. J is TRBJ2-3 and V is TRBV4-3; tentative D call: TRBD1 (5 bases). Trimming cost V 0 bases and J 0 bases, with 10 bases left between them. In germline, CDR1 is LGHNA, CDR2 YSLEER. The CDR3 spans 16 residues.